These T cell receptor beta chains were read from a single sample in a study of OX40 agonist ivuxolimab in advanced cancers. Method: immunoSEQ multiplex PCR; TCRdb's copy keeps in-frame clones and lacks some. The sample consists of about 94,000 clones, more than 75% of them appearing once. The starting material was CD4+ or CD8+ T cells sorted from blood, obtained in a trial of the OX40 agonist ivuxolimab. The source is an adult with an advanced solid tumor such as melanoma, head and neck, liver or kidney cancer. Each CDR3 is given with its conserved first and last residue. The D gene is left open where the match is weak. Not all rows give a size; the values are once, few, many and, for expanded clones, a class.

cdr3_aa	cdr3_nt	j_call	v_call	d_call	clone_size
CASSSSSVLEQYF	TGTGCCAGCAGCTCCTCGTCGGTACTGGAGCAGTACTTC	TRBJ2-7	TRBV5-4	.	.
CASSEGDRDGEKLFF	TGTGCCAGCAGCGAGGGGGACAGGGATGGAGAAAAACTGTTTTTT	TRBJ1-4	TRBV9	TRBD1	once
CASREGLAGGELFF	TGTGCCAGCAGGGAGGGACTAGCGGGTGGGGAGCTGTTTTTT	TRBJ2-2	TRBV6-6	TRBD2	.
CASSLLGLNTQYF	TGTGCCAGCAGTTTACTTGGCTTAAATACGCAGTATTTT	TRBJ2-3	TRBV27	.	.
CASSLAKSTQYF	TGTGCCAGCAGCTTAGCGAAGTCTACGCAGTATTTT	TRBJ2-3	TRBV7-2	.	.
CASSRNAGRPTGELFF	TGTGCTAGCAGCAGAAATGCTGGGCGTCCCACCGGGGAGCTGTTTTTT	TRBJ2-2	TRBV7-7	.	.
CASSPGNRQETQYF	TGTGCCAGCTCACCAGGAAACCGCCAAGAGACCCAGTACTTC	TRBJ2-5	TRBV18	.	.
CASSFYGETQYF	TGTGCCAGCAGCTTTTACGGGGAGACCCAGTACTTC	TRBJ2-5	TRBV7-9	.	.
CASRDRDNYGYTF	TGTGCCAGCCGGGACAGGGACAACTATGGCTACACCTTC	TRBJ1-2	TRBV9	TRBD1	.
CASSLDQGGYGYTF	TGCGCCAGCAGCTTGGACCAGGGAGGCTATGGCTACACCTTC	TRBJ1-2	TRBV5-1	.	.
CASSLDSSGNTIYF	TGTGCCAGCAGTCTGGACAGCTCTGGAAACACCATATATTTT	TRBJ1-3	TRBV6-5	.	.
CASSLSGAPQHF	TGTGCCAGCAGCTTGAGTGGAGCGCCCCAGCATTTT	TRBJ1-5	TRBV5-6	.	.
CASSPFSDRARSYNEQFF	TGTGCCAGCAGTCCCTTTTCAGACAGGGCGAGGTCCTACAATGAGCAGTTCTTC	TRBJ2-1	TRBV28	TRBD1	.
CASSPTTGTDTEAFF	TGCGCCAGCAGCCCAACGACAGGGACGGACACTGAAGCTTTCTTT	TRBJ1-1	TRBV5-1	TRBD1	.
CASSGRDRVYEQYF	TGCGCCAGCAGCGGACGGGACAGGGTTTACGAGCAGTACTTC	TRBJ2-7	TRBV5-1	TRBD1	once
CSVVMGILAKNIQYF	TGCAGCGTTGTTATGGGAATTCTAGCCAAAAACATTCAGTACTTC	TRBJ2-4	TRBV29-1	.	.
CASSSAGGSNEQFF	TGTGCCAGTAGTTCGGCAGGGGGAAGCAATGAGCAGTTCTTC	TRBJ2-1	TRBV19	TRBD1	.
CASSLPGSSYEQYF	TGCGCCAGCAGCTTGCCAGGGAGCTCCTACGAGCAGTACTTC	TRBJ2-7	TRBV5-1	.	.
CSGTIGAYNEQFF	TGCAGCGGCACCATTGGCGCCTACAATGAGCAGTTCTTC	TRBJ2-1	TRBV29-1	.	.
CASSIEGGRNTEAFF	TGTGCCAGTAGTATAGAAGGAGGGCGGAACACTGAAGCTTTCTTT	TRBJ1-1	TRBV19	.	.
CASSLVTKNEKLFF	TGTGCCAGCAGCTTAGTAACCAAGAATGAAAAACTGTTTTTT	TRBJ1-4	TRBV7-9	.	.
CATGRQYKADTQYF	TGTGCCACGGGACGACAGTACAAGGCAGATACGCAGTATTTT	TRBJ2-3	TRBV7-3	.	.
CASSLVGSGRGSYNEQFF	TGTGCCAGCAGCTTAGTGGGGAGCGGGAGGGGGTCCTACAATGAGCAGTTCTTC	TRBJ2-1	TRBV7-2	TRBD2	.
CASRRPPRGPQYF	TGTGCCAGCAGACGGCCCCCCCGGGGGCCCCAGTACTTC	TRBJ2-7	TRBV6-5	.	.
CASTNPIGASSYNEQFF	TGTGCCAGCACTAATCCCATTGGCGCGAGCTCCTACAATGAGCAGTTCTTC	TRBJ2-1	TRBV28	.	.
CASSLSTLAEAFF	TGTGCCAGCAGCTTGTCGACTCTCGCTGAAGCTTTCTTT	TRBJ1-1	TRBV5-5	.	.
CASSPDRGQGEQYF	TGTGCCAGCAGCCCGGACAGGGGGCAGGGCGAGCAGTACTTC	TRBJ2-7	TRBV6-5	TRBD1	.
CASSLVFDQPQHF	TGTGCCAGCAGTTTAGTATTCGATCAGCCCCAGCATTTT	TRBJ1-5	TRBV28	.	.
CASSQEELAGGFEQYF	TGCGCCAGCAGCCAAGAGGAGCTAGCGGGAGGCTTTGAGCAGTACTTC	TRBJ2-7	TRBV4-1	TRBD2	.
CASRGPGVAGSTGELFF	TGTGCCAGCAGGGGGCCTGGAGTAGCGGGATCCACCGGGGAGCTGTTTTTT	TRBJ2-2	TRBV2	TRBD2	.
CAISIRGGASSYNEQFF	TGTGCCATCAGTATCAGGGGGGGGGCTAGCTCCTACAATGAGCAGTTCTTC	TRBJ2-1	TRBV10-3	.	few
CASSQEGNRGSYEQYF	TGTGCCAGCAGCCAAGAAGGGAACAGGGGAAGCTACGAGCAGTACTTC	TRBJ2-7	TRBV4-2	TRBD1	.
CASSPGQTSGELFF	TGTGCCAGTAGTCCGGGACAGACGTCCGGGGAGCTGTTTTTT	TRBJ2-2	TRBV19	TRBD1	.
CASRPLGGPSSYEQYF	TGCGCCAGCCGCCCCCTTGGAGGGCCTTCTTCCTACGAGCAGTACTTC	TRBJ2-7	TRBV5-1	.	.
CASSFSGNEQYF	TGTGCCAGCAGCTTTTCGGGCAACGAGCAGTACTTC	TRBJ2-7	TRBV7-8	.	.
CASSLAGGSSTEAFF	TGCGCCAGCAGCTTGGCGGGGGGGTCGAGCACTGAAGCTTTCTTT	TRBJ1-1	TRBV5-1	.	.
CASSRLAGGSYNEQFF	TGTGCCAGCAGTCGACTAGCGGGAGGGTCCTACAATGAGCAGTTCTTC	TRBJ2-1	TRBV11-3	TRBD2	.
CAWSQIAGEGEQFF	TGTGCCTGGAGTCAAATAGCGGGAGAGGGTGAGCAGTTCTTC	TRBJ2-1	TRBV30	TRBD2	.
CASSAGRSTGGGSGANVLTF	TGTGCCAGCAGCGCAGGGCGGTCTACCGGAGGGGGCTCTGGGGCCAACGTCCTGACTTTC	TRBJ2-6	TRBV7-3	.	.
CASSDSVRVGTDTQYF	TGTGCCAGCAGTGACTCGGTGCGGGTTGGCACAGATACGCAGTATTTT	TRBJ2-3	TRBV6-4	.	.
CASSDPSGSRGVITDTQYF	TGCGCCAGCAGTGATCCTAGCGGGAGTCGAGGGGTGATCACAGATACGCAGTATTTT	TRBJ2-3	TRBV10-2	TRBD2	.
CASRIIQGYQPQHF	TGTGCCAGCAGGATCATTCAGGGTTATCAGCCCCAGCATTTT	TRBJ1-5	TRBV28	.	once
CASSPGTANTGELFF	TGTGCCAGCAGCCCTGGGACAGCGAACACCGGGGAGCTGTTTTTT	TRBJ2-2	TRBV5-5	TRBD1	.
CASSPARQGRTEAFF	TGTGCCAGCAGCCCCGCGCGGCAGGGAAGGACTGAAGCTTTCTTT	TRBJ1-1	TRBV5-4	.	.
CASSLARETQYF	TGTGCCAGCAGCTTGGCCCGGGAGACCCAGTACTTC	TRBJ2-5	TRBV7-9	.	.
CASSSGLAGVDTQYF	TGTGCCAGCAGCTCGGGACTAGCGGGAGTCGATACGCAGTATTTT	TRBJ2-3	TRBV5-4	TRBD2	.
CASSPVQTQETQYF	TGTGCCAGCAGCCCCGTCCAGACCCAAGAGACCCAGTACTTC	TRBJ2-5	TRBV6-5	.	.
CASSESTEGSQHF	TGTGCCAGCAGTGAATCTACAGAAGGGTCCCAGCATTTT	TRBJ1-5	TRBV25-1	.	few
CASSQYFYEQYF	TGTGCCAGCAGCCAGTATTTTTACGAGCAGTACTTC	TRBJ2-7	TRBV11-2	.	.
CASMRGRLSYNEQFF	TGTGCCAGTATGCGCGGGAGGCTTTCCTACAATGAGCAGTTCTTC	TRBJ2-1	TRBV7-8	TRBD2	.
CASRWVGSGGSYEQYF	TGCGCCAGCAGGTGGGTAGGATCGGGAGGGTCGTACGAGCAGTACTTC	TRBJ2-7	TRBV5-1	TRBD2	.
CASRSVGLRGRTGELFF	TGTGCCAGCAGGTCCGTTGGGTTGAGGGGGCGCACCGGGGAGCTGTTTTTT	TRBJ2-2	TRBV13	TRBD1	.
CAWSLTGARDTQYF	TGTGCCTGGAGCCTGACAGGGGCGCGGGATACGCAGTATTTT	TRBJ2-3	TRBV30	TRBD1	.
CASSPGQASIYGYTF	TGTGCCAGCAGCCCCGGACAGGCTTCTATCTATGGCTACACCTTC	TRBJ1-2	TRBV13	TRBD1	.
CASSLAGGAGNEQFF	TGCGCCAGCAGCTTGGCAGGGGGCGCGGGGAATGAGCAGTTCTTC	TRBJ2-1	TRBV5-1	TRBD1	.